This passage covers 14 T cell receptor beta chains from one sample sequenced in a study of early T cells in non-severe SARS-CoV-2 infection. TCRdb reprocessed the 5' RACE reads with MiXCR, giving one entry per CDR3 protein. The sample shows fewer than 75,000 distinct CDR3 sequences, 20% of them seen only once. The sequencing here drew on whole blood, taken at baseline. These receptors were obtained from an adult who was a healthcare worker with PCR-confirmed SARS-CoV-2 infection or an uninfected control (not recorded which).

In this sample, this clonotype turned up a few times. The rearrangement links TRBV12-5 to TRBJ1-1; D is ambiguous. The germline gives CDR1 LGHNT, CDR2 FRNRAP. The V end lost 2 bases, the J end lost 4 bases, and 11 bases lay between the germline ends. The CDR3 is made up of 14 amino acids. The CDR3 DNA follows: TGTGCTAGTGGTTTGCCAGGAATGGGCACTGAAGCTTTCTTT. This translates into CASGLPGMGTEAFF.

This clonotype has just a few counts. V usage is TRBV7-8 and J usage is TRBJ1-3; 10 bases are a match to TRBD1. Germline assignment: CDR1 SGHVS and CDR2 FQNEAQ. V shed 5 bases and J 4 bases; nucleotides not matched to a gene: 8. This CDR3 contains 16 residues. The CDR3 spells CASSTRQGALGNTIYF. The CDR3, as DNA: TGTGCCAGCAGCACCAGACAGGGGGCGCTCGGAAACACCATATATTTT.

This chain joins TRBV12-3 or TRBV12-4 and TRBJ1-3; a possible D gene is TRBD1 (5 bases). V lost 3 bases to trimming and J lost 0 bases, with 12 bases between them. This CDR3 is built from 16 residues. The CDR3 DNA is TGTGCCAGCAGTTTTATTGCAGGGCGCTCTGGAAACACCATATATTTT. It is translated as CASSFIAGRSGNTIYF.

The chain has TRBV7-8 and TRBJ1-1, with D maybe TRBD1 (5 bases). This CDR3 comprises 14 residues. V lost 5 bases to trimming and J lost 0 bases, with 10 bases between them. Per germline, CDR1 SGHVS and CDR2 FQNEAQ. Written as DNA, the CDR3 is TGTGCCAGCAGCAAAGACAGACTGAACACTGAAGCTTTCTTT. It is translated as CASSKDRLNTEAFF.

In this sample, this clonotype turned up once. J is TRBJ2-7 and V is TRBV6-2 or TRBV6-3; D possibly corresponds to TRBD2 (5 bases). Germline V gene data show CDR1 as MNHEY and CDR2 as SVGEGT. The V and J ends lost 2 bases and 3 bases respectively, with 8 bases between them. This CDR3 contains 13 residues. CDR3 protein: CASSYTGVYEQYF. CDR3 nucleotide sequence: TGTGCCAGCAGTTACACCGGGGTCTACGAGCAGTACTTC.

Points on this clonotype: The junction differs from germline at one of its ends, possibly a read error. This sequence joins TRBV6-1 and TRBJ2-4; D may be TRBD1 or TRBD2 (5 bases each). The CDR3 covers 16 residues. Germline assignment: CDR1 MNHNS and CDR2 SASEGT. CDR3 amino acids: CASSEVGTPAQNIQYF. The CDR3 coding sequence is TGTGCCAGCAGTGAAGTTGGGACCCCAGCCCAAAACATTCAGTACTTC.

The rearrangement joins TRBV3-1 to TRBJ1-4, with D perhaps TRBD1 (5 bases). V was pared by 0 bases and J by 11 bases, with 10 bases between. CDR3 length: 13 amino acids. Germline V gene data show CDR1 as LGHDT and CDR2 as YNNKEL (reference sequence). As DNA, the CDR3 is TGTGCCAGCAGCCAAGAAACGTGGGACAAACTGTTTTTT. It translates to CASSQETWDKLFF. The full variable domain, in which reference TRBV3-1 and TRBJ1-4 provide the parts outside the CDR3, is DTAVSQTPKYLVTQMGNDKSIKCEQNLGHDTMYWYKQDSKKFLKIMFSYNNKELIINETVPNRFSPKSPDKAHLNLHINSLELGDSAVYFCASSQETWDKLFFGSGTQLSVL.

V is TRBV3-1 and J is TRBJ2-1, with D possibly TRBD2 on 7 matching bases. The V end was cut by 3 bases, the J end by 3 bases, with 12 bases between. In germline, CDR1 is LGHDT, CDR2 YNNKEL (reference sequence). This CDR3 has 15 residues. CDR3 region: CASSQPGGHYNEQFF. The CDR3 nucleotides read TGTGCCAGCAGCCAGCCGGGGGGACACTACAATGAGCAGTTCTTC.

V is TRBV28 and J is TRBJ2-7; D may correspond to TRBD1 or TRBD2 (5 bases each). Germline assignment: CDR1 MDHEN and CDR2 SYDVKM. The CDR3 spans 15 residues. Trimming took 5 bases from V and 5 from J, leaving 19 bases between them. In nucleotides, the CDR3 is TGTGCCAGCAGTCTTACTCCGGGACCCCGCGACGAGCAGTACTTC. Its protein product is CASSLTPGPRDEQYF.

This clonotype was picked up a small number of times. The rearrangement uses TRBV29-1 and TRBJ1-2; D ambiguous. This CDR3 is 12 amino acids long. Trimming took off 4 bases at V and 6 bases at J, with 12 bases between the two ends. CDR1 SQVTM and CDR2 ANQGSEA come from the germline V gene. Written as DNA, the CDR3 is TGCAGCGTTGCTCGCAACCGGGATGGCTACACCTTC. This sequence encodes CSVARNRDGYTF.

The chain employs TRBV2 and TRBJ1-3; D is unresolved. The CDR3 is 10 amino acids. V was cut by 10 bases and J by 7 bases, with 8 bases left in between. Germline CDR1 SNHLY, CDR2 FYNNEI. The CDR3 sequence: CATRSNTIYF. As DNA, the CDR3 is TGTGCCACCCGATCCAACACCATATATTTT.

This clonotype was seen a few times. The V call is TRBV30, the J call TRBJ1-5; 7 nucleotides agree with TRBD1. This CDR3 contains 13 residues. The junction had 10 bases not matched to a gene; V was cut back by 8 bases and J by 6 bases. Germline CDR1 GTSNPN, CDR2 SVGIG (reference sequence). The CDR3 nucleotides are TGTGCCGTGAGGCAGGGGGAAGTTCAGCCCCAGCATTTT. Translated: CAVRQGEVQPQHF.

This clonotype was observed a single time. The rearrangement uses TRBV7-2 and TRBJ2-5; maybe TRBD1 (6 bases). Looked up from germline, CDR1 is SGHTA and CDR2 is FQGNSA. Trimming shortened V by 6 bases and J by 2 bases, and 16 bases separated the two germline ends. The CDR3 length is 15 residues. In DNA form, the CDR3 reads TGTGCCAGCAGTTTAAGTAGGGGGAGACAAGAGACCCAGTACTTC. The encoded protein is CASSLSRGRQETQYF.

In this sample, this clonotype turned up once. The CDR3 region has the DNA TGTGCCAGCACTGACGGCGGCGAGCAGTACTTC. Its protein product is CASTDGGEQYF. This sequence joins TRBV6-2 or TRBV6-3 and TRBJ2-7; D unresolved. This CDR3 contains 11 residues. CDR1 is MNHEY, CDR2 SVGEGT, per germline. V was shortened by 7 bases and J by 6 bases, with 10 bases between the two germline ends.